One sample yielded the 30 T cell receptor beta chains listed below, sequenced in a study of T cells in Graves' hyperthyroidism and ophthalmopathy. RNA transcripts served as the template for amplifying TCR beta CDR3 regions. The primer set for the first-round RT-PCR of the TCR CDR3 was HTBI. One entry per CDR3 protein results from TCRdb running MiXCR on the multiplex PCR reads. The sample carries 750,000 to 900,000 distinct CDR3 sequences, more than 30% recorded once. What was sequenced was blood. Receptors were obtained from a man between 18 and 35 years old with Graves' hyperthyroidism.

The V gene is TRBV2, the J gene TRBJ2-2, with D possibly TRBD2 on 6 matching bases. The CDR3 length is 12 residues. The germline V gene has CDR1 SNHLY and CDR2 FYNNEI. V lost 8 bases and J 8 bases, leaving 12 bases between the germline ends. CDR3 in DNA: TGTGCCAGCCTGGGGAGGCAGGGGGAGCTGTTTTTT. This gives the protein CASLGRQGELFF.

This clonotype has just a few counts. The chain combines TRBV4-1 with TRBJ2-7; D is unclear. This CDR3 has 11 residues. The V end lost 0 bases, the J end lost 7 bases, and 4 bases lay between the germline ends. Germline CDR1 reads MGHRA; CDR2 reads YSYEKL. The CDR3 loop reads CASSQDREQYF. The DNA of the CDR3 is TGCGCCAGCAGCCAAGACAGGGAGCAGTACTTC.

The chain carries TRBV14 and TRBJ1-1, with D tentatively TRBD1 (6 bases). Germline V gene sequence: CDR1 SGHDN, CDR2 FVKESK. The V and J ends lost 0 bases and 3 bases respectively, with 23 bases between them. This CDR3 is 19 amino acids long. The CDR3 protein is CASSQDRDTFRIGDTEAFF. The CDR3, as DNA: TGTGCCAGCAGCCAAGATCGGGACACGTTTCGGATTGGCGACACTGAAGCTTTCTTT.

The CDR3 here is CASSPFTAYEQYF. CDR3 nucleotide sequence: TGTGCCAGCAGTCCCTTCACGGCCTACGAGCAGTACTTC. J is TRBJ2-7 and V is TRBV2; D call uncertain. Per the germline V gene, CDR1 is SNHLY and CDR2 is FYNNEI. CDR3 length equals 13 residues. V was clipped by 5 bases and J by 2 bases, with 10 bases between them.

Note on this clonotype: At one of its ends the junction is not consistent with the germline gene, which may arise from a read error. The J gene is TRBJ2-7, the V gene TRBV15; D may be TRBD1 or TRBD2 (5 bases each). The CDR3 consists of 17 residues. Germline V gene sequence: CDR1 LNHNV, CDR2 YYDKDF (reference sequence). CDR3 loop: CATNRDDDSEVEGEQYF. CDR3 sequence (DNA): TGTGCCACCAACAGAGATGACGACTCGGAGGTCGAGGGGGAGCAGTACTTC.

The chain has TRBV4-1 and TRBJ1-1; D is uncertain. This CDR3 comprises 14 residues. The ends were cut back, 0 bases at V and 2 bases at J, with 7 bases in the middle. Germline V gives CDR1 MGHRA, CDR2 YSYEKL. CDR3 nucleotide sequence: TGCGCCAGCAGCCAAGATTCTCGAAACACTGAAGCTTTCTTT. It specifies CASSQDSRNTEAFF.

The genes are TRBV7-2 and TRBJ1-1, with D possibly matching TRBD1 (5 bases). The V gene lost 1 base and the J gene lost 0 bases, with 12 bases spanning the gap. The CDR3 runs to 16 residues. Germline CDR1 is SGHTA and CDR2 is FQGNSA. The CDR3: CASSLEGQTMNTEAFF. The CDR3 DNA sequence: TGTGCCAGCAGCTTAGAGGGGCAGACCATGAACACTGAAGCTTTCTTT.

The sample holds a few counts of this clonotype. This chain connects TRBV9 to TRBJ2-7; 12 nucleotides align to TRBD2. Looked up from germline, CDR1 is SGDLS and CDR2 is YYNGEE. CDR3 size: 16 residues. V shed 4 bases and J 5 bases; nucleotides not matched to a gene: 10. As DNA, the CDR3 is TGTGCCAGCAGCCCCTCCCTACTAGCGGGGGGACACGAGCAGTACTTC. It codes for CASSPSLLAGGHEQYF.

The genes are TRBV7-9 and TRBJ2-7; possibly TRBD2 for D (6 bases). The CDR3 runs to 15 residues. V was pared by 5 bases and J by 3 bases, with 17 bases between. Germline CDR1 SEHNR, CDR2 FQNEAQ (reference sequence). The CDR3 nucleotides are TGTGCCAGCAGCGAACTAACGGGAGCTCACTACGAGCAGTACTTC. It encodes CASSELTGAHYEQYF.

The V gene is TRBV12-3 or TRBV12-4, the J gene TRBJ1-1, with D possibly matching TRBD1 (5 bases). The CDR3 covers 15 residues. The germline V and J ends were trimmed by 10 bases and 2 bases, with 20 bases remaining between them. CDR3 nucleotide sequence: TGTGCCATCCGAACCAGGGTTTTAGGAAACACTGAAGCTTTCTTT. It yields the protein CAIRTRVLGNTEAFF.

Details on this clonotype: This may arise from a read error, as a much more abundant clone is one base away. V is TRBV19 and J is TRBJ2-2; possibly TRBD2 for D (6 bases). This CDR3 is built from 15 residues. In germline, CDR1 is LNHDA, CDR2 SQIVND (reference sequence). The CDR3 coding sequence is TGTGTCAGTAGTATCGGCGGGACGAACACCGGGGAGCTGTTTTTT. As protein: CVSSIGGTNTGELFF. Drawing the rest from reference TRBV19 and TRBJ2-2, the complete variable domain is DGGITQSPKYLFRKEGQNVTLSCEQNLNHDAMYWYRQDPGQGLRLIYYSQIVNDFQKGDIAEGYSVSREKKESFPLTVTSAQKNPTAFYLCVSSIGGTNTGELFFGEGSRLTVL.

This clonotype was counted a few times. The chain couples TRBV19 to TRBJ1-3; D remains unclear. The CDR3 length is 15 residues. Germline V CDR1 and CDR2: LNHDA, SQIVND (reference sequence). Trimming removed 3 bases from V and 2 bases from J, with 11 bases in between. The CDR3 DNA reads as TGTGCCAGTAGTATGTGGAGGGCCCCTGGAAACACCATATATTTT. It yields the protein CASSMWRAPGNTIYF.

The chain combines TRBV9 with TRBJ2-5; 10 positions agree with TRBD1. This CDR3 region has 16 residues. CDR1 and CDR2 from the germline V gene are SGDLS and YYNGEE. With V trimmed by 4 bases and J by 2 bases, 8 bases remained unmatched. The CDR3 sequence: CASSLVTGQGQETQYF. As DNA, the CDR3 is TGTGCCAGCAGCTTGGTTACGGGACAGGGGCAAGAGACCCAGTACTTC. Full variable domain (missing parts from reference TRBV9 and TRBJ2-5): DSGVTQTPKHLITATGQRVTLRCSPRSGDLSVYWYQQSLDQGLQFLIQYYNGEERAKGNILERFSAQQFPDLHSELNLSSLELGDSALYFCASSLVTGQGQETQYFGPGTRLLVL.

This clonotype was observed a few times. V is TRBV9 and J is TRBJ2-7; 8 bases are a match to TRBD1. The V segment lost 0 bases and the J segment 5 bases; nucleotides outside the gene matches: 10. Germline lookup yields CDR1 SGDLS and CDR2 YYNGEE. CDR3 length: 16 amino acids. CDR3 DNA sequence: TGTGCCAGCAGCGTAGGGGTGGACAGGGTAGGAGACGAGCAGTACTTC. The encoded protein is CASSVGVDRVGDEQYF.

The V gene is TRBV12-5, the J gene TRBJ2-2, with D uncertain. Germline CDR1 LGHNT, CDR2 FRNRAP. Trimming stripped 3 bases from V and 7 bases from J, with 6 bases between. CDR3 size: 12 residues. The CDR3 protein is CASGFGDGELFF. CDR3 DNA sequence: TGTGCTAGTGGTTTCGGTGACGGGGAGCTGTTTTTT.

This clonotype has a handful of counts. This CDR3 reads CASNFLGDTEAFF. CDR3 in DNA: TGTGCCAGCAACTTCTTAGGGGACACTGAAGCTTTCTTT. The chain couples TRBV12-3 or TRBV12-4 to TRBJ1-1; D may be TRBD1 (5 bases). The CDR3 is made up of 13 amino acids. The germline V and J ends were trimmed by 7 bases and 3 bases, with 12 bases remaining between them.

This sequence joins TRBV10-3 and TRBJ2-5; 7 bases fit TRBD1. The V gene's germline CDR1 is ENHRY and CDR2 SYGVKD. The CDR3 sequence is 16 residues long. V shed 2 bases and J 4 bases; nucleotides not matched to a gene: 10. DNA for the CDR3: TGTGCCATCAGTGAGCCGGGACAGACTTCGGGAGAGACCCAGTACTTC. Protein: CAISEPGQTSGETQYF.

The chain uses TRBV5-1 and TRBJ1-4; D is uncertain. V lost 6 bases, J lost 5 bases, and 14 bases lay in between. Germline V gene data show CDR1 as SGHRS and CDR2 as YFSETQ. CDR3 size: 14 residues. The DNA of the CDR3 is TGCGCCAGCATAGACGGTCAGGAGAATGAAAAACTGTTTTTT. Residues: CASIDGQENEKLFF.

Concerning this clonotype itself: No conserved phenylalanine or tryptophan is present at the end of the CDR3, so a read error is the likely explanation. This chain links TRBV12-3 or TRBV12-4 with TRBJ1-1; the D is unclear. The CDR3 totals 15 residues. Trimming shortened V by 5 bases and J by 4 bases, and 17 bases separated the two germline ends. The CDR3 DNA is TGTGCCAGCAGTCCCGAGGTGCAAAAGGGCACTGAAGCTTTCTAT. It translates to CASSPEVQKGTEAFY.

The chain couples TRBV7-3 to TRBJ2-5, with D unresolved. This CDR3 spans 13 amino acids. V shed 1 base and J shed 4 bases, with 7 bases lying between them. The V gene's germline CDR1 is SGHTA and CDR2 FQGTGA. The CDR3 DNA sequence: TGTGCCAGCAGCTTAATGATTGGAGAGACCCAGTACTTC. Encoded protein: CASSLMIGETQYF.

In this sample, this clonotype turned up a few times. This may come from a read error, since a much larger clone is one base off. The chain carries TRBV7-2 and TRBJ2-5; D is uncertain. Germline CDR1 and CDR2: SGHTA and FQGNSA. V lost 5 bases, J lost 4 bases, and 8 bases lay in between. The CDR3 contains 12 residues. CDR3 loop: CASSGDLETQYF. CDR3 in DNA: TGTGCCAGCAGCGGGGATCTAGAGACCCAGTACTTC.

There are many counts of this clonotype. The V and J genes are TRBV7-3 and TRBJ2-5; D tentatively reads TRBD1 or TRBD2 (5 bases each). The CDR3 contains 15 residues. The germline V gene has CDR1 SGHTA and CDR2 FQGTGA. Trimming stripped 0 bases from V and 4 bases from J, with 12 bases between. CDR3 sequence (DNA): TGTGCCAGCAGCTTAACCGGGACGGTTTCAGAGACCCAGTACTTC. It is translated as CASSLTGTVSETQYF.

V is TRBV28 and J is TRBJ2-5; no reliable D call. This CDR3 contains 13 residues. CDR1 and CDR2 (germline): MDHEN, SYDVKM. Between the trimmed V and J ends, which lost 4 bases and 1 base, there was a span of 7 bases. In DNA form, the CDR3 reads TGTGCCAGCAGTTACTGGGCCCAAGAGACCCAGTACTTC. Encoded protein: CASSYWAQETQYF.

A word on this clonotype: A much larger clone differs by one base, so this may be a read error. The J gene is TRBJ2-5, the V gene TRBV7-2, with a tentative D call TRBD1 (5 bases). V lost 7 bases and J lost 4, with 19 bases in between. CDR1 and CDR2 (germline): SGHTA, FQGNSA. The CDR3 consists of 15 residues. The CDR3 sequence is CASKGAKWRRETQYF. The CDR3, as DNA: TGTGCCAGCAAAGGGGCGAAATGGCGGCGAGAGACCCAGTACTTC.

In its sample, this clonotype was seen many times. This chain links TRBV7-2 with TRBJ1-1; D is possibly TRBD1 (5 bases). Germline-derived CDR1 and CDR2 are SGHTA and FQGNSA. The CDR3 runs 12 residues. The V end lost 8 bases, the J end lost 4 bases, and 11 bases lay between the germline ends. CDR3 protein: CASGAVGTEAFF. In DNA, the CDR3 is TGTGCCAGCGGGGCCGTTGGCACTGAAGCTTTCTTT.

This clonotype was counted only a few times. The chain recombines TRBV7-9 with TRBJ2-7; D tentatively fits TRBD1 or TRBD2 (6 bases each). The ends were cut back, 3 bases at V and 1 base at J, with 13 bases in the middle. Germline values: CDR1 SEHNR, CDR2 FQNEAQ (reference sequence). The CDR3 sequence is 15 residues long. The CDR3 loop reads CASSFGEGGSYEQYF. CDR3 bases: TGTGCCAGCAGCTTCGGCGAGGGGGGTTCCTACGAGCAGTACTTC.

V usage is TRBV25-1 and J usage is TRBJ2-7; D is ambiguous. CDR1 is MGHDK and CDR2 is SYGVNS in the germline V gene. The CDR3 consists of 14 residues. Deletions cut 6 bases from V and 5 bases from J, with 17 bases between. The CDR3 bases are TGTGCCAGCAGCCTCCGGGCCATCAGGAACGAGCAGTACTTC. Encoded protein: CASSLRAIRNEQYF.

Remarks on this clonotype: This clone may be a read error of a much larger clone one base away. The J gene is TRBJ2-5, the V gene TRBV19, with a tentative D call TRBD2 (8 bases). Germline CDR1 LNHDA, CDR2 SQIVND (reference sequence). V was shortened by 10 bases and J by 7 bases, with 22 bases between the two germline ends. The CDR3 sequence is 14 residues long. The chain's CDR3 is CATGLAGPGGTQYF. In DNA form, the CDR3 reads TGTGCCACCGGGCTAGCGGGCCCAGGGGGGACCCAGTACTTC. Full variable domain (rest looked up from reference TRBV19 and TRBJ2-5): DGGITQSPKYLFRKEGQNVTLSCEQNLNHDAMYWYRQDPGQGLRLIYYSQIVNDFQKGDIAEGYSVSREKKESFPLTVTSAQKNPTAFYLCATGLAGPGGTQYFGPGTRLLVL.

The chain carries TRBV7-9 and TRBJ2-7; 9 positions match TRBD2. The CDR3 length is 15 residues. The V segment lost 9 bases and the J segment 2 bases; nucleotides outside the gene matches: 11. Per germline, CDR1 SEHNR and CDR2 FQNEAQ (reference sequence). The CDR3 coding sequence is TGTGCCAGTAGTGTCAGCGGGAGGCCACCCTACGAGCAGTACTTC. It translates to CASSVSGRPPYEQYF.

The rearrangement links TRBV5-1 to TRBJ2-7, with no clear D. The CDR3 is 15 residues long. CDR1 is SGHRS, CDR2 YFSETQ, per germline. Trimming took off 0 bases at V and 5 bases at J, with 15 bases between the two ends. Written as DNA, the CDR3 is TGCGCCAGCAGCTTGGCCGGAACGTTTATGGACGAGCAGTACTTC. It specifies CASSLAGTFMDEQYF.